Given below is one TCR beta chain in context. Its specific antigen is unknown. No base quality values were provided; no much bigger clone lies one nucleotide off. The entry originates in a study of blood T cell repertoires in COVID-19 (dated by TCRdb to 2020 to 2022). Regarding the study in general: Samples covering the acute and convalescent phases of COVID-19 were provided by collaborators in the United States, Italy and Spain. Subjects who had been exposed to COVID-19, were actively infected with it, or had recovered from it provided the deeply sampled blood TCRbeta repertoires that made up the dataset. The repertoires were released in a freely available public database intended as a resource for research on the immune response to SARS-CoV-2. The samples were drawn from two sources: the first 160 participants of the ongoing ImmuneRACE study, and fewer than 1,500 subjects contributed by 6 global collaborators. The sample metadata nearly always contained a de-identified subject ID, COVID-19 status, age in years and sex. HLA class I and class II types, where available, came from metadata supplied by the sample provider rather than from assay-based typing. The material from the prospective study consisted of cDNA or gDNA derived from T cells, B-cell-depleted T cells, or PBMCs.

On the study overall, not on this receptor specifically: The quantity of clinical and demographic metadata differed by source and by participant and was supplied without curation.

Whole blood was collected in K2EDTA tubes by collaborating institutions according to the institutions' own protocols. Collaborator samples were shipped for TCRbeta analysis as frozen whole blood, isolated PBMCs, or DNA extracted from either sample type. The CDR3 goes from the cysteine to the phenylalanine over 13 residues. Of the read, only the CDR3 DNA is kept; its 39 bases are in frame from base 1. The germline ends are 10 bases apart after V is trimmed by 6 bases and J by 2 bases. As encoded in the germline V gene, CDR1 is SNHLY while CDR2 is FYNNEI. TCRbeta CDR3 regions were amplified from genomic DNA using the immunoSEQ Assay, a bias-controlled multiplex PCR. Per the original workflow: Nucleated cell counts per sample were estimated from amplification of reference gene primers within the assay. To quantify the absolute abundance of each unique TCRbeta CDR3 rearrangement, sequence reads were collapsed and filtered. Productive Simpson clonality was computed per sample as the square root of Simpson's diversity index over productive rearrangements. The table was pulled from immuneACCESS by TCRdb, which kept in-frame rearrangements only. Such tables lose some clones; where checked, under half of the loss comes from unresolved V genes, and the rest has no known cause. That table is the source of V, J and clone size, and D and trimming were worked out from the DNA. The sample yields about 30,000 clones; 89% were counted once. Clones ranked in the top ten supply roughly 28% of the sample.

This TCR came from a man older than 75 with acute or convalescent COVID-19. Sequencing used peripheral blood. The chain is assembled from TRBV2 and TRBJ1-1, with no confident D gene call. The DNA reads TGTGCCAGCAGGCAGAGGAGAAACACTGAAGCTTTCTTT. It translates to CASRQRRNTEAFF. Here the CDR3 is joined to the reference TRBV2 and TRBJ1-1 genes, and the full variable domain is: EPEVTQTPSHQVTQMGQEVILRCVPISNHLYFYWYRQILGQKVEFLVSFYNNEISEKSEIFDDQFSVERPDGSNFTLKIRSTKLEDSAMYFCASRQRRNTEAFFGQGTRLTVV.